Only a few counts were recorded for the clone carrying this TCR beta chain. Germline DNA was also extracted, and blood RNA was taken from unsorted whole blood. The CDR3 sequence is 13 residues long. Trimming pared 4 bases from V and 4 bases from J, leaving 11 bases between. CDR1 is SGHRS and CDR2 is YFSETQ in the germline V gene. Constant-region priming of roughly 490 ng total RNA yielded TCR beta cDNA. Modified slightly, ARM-PCR produced TCR beta libraries over three nested multiplex PCR rounds. The first two PCR rounds used TRBV1-TRBV30 primers with a Cbeta primer, approximately 10 cycles each. In TCRdb, the multiplex PCR reads were re-called with MiXCR into one record per CDR3 protein. The sample includes 250,000 to 350,000 distinct CDR3 sequences, 45% to 70% of them seen just once. The data derive from a study of tumor-infiltrating lymphocytes in primary liver carcinoma.

The sequence was collected from a woman aged 25 to 45 with primary liver carcinoma and hepatitis B virus infection. J is TRBJ1-1 and V is TRBV5-1; D is undetermined. The sample consisted of peripheral blood. In DNA, the CDR3 is TGCGCCAGCAGCCTCCCTGGGAGCACTGAAGCTTTCTTT. Translated, it gives CASSLPGSTEAFF.